The 24 T cell receptor beta chains given below trace back to one sample, sequenced in a study of Graves' ophthalmopathy and Graves' hyperthyroidism. Amplification of the TCR beta CDR3 regions used RNA transcripts (as template). RT-PCR in the first round used HTBI primers; a second-round multiplex PCR followed. MiXCR was run by TCRdb on the multiplex PCR reads, yielding one entry per CDR3 protein. The sample yields 650,000 to 800,000 distinct CDR3 sequences, about 38% seen once. The sequenced sample was peripheral blood. The source of these receptors is an adult man with Graves' ophthalmopathy.

This clonotype occurred many times. The chain is built from TRBV12-3 or TRBV12-4 and TRBJ2-5; 13 bases align to TRBD2. Germline trimming cut 5 bases from V and 3 bases from J; bases unmatched to any gene: 3. CDR3 length equals 15 residues. The CDR3 DNA reads TGTGCCAGCAGTCCGGGACTAGCGGGAAAAGAGACCCAGTACTTC. Its protein product is CASSPGLAGKETQYF.

V gene TRBV6-5 combines with J gene TRBJ2-6; D remains unclear. Germline V CDR1 and CDR2: MNHEY, SVGAGI. The CDR3 is 15 amino acids. The germline V and J ends were trimmed by 4 bases and 0 bases, with 7 bases remaining between them. The chain's CDR3 is CASSWVNSGANVLTF. The CDR3 DNA follows: TGTGCCAGCAGTTGGGTGAACTCTGGGGCCAACGTCCTGACTTTC.

The table lists this clonotype with many counts. The chain carries TRBV4-1 and TRBJ1-6; no firm D call. Germline lookup yields CDR1 MGHRA and CDR2 YSYEKL. The CDR3 runs 14 residues. The V and J ends lost 1 base and 6 bases respectively, with 7 bases between them. In DNA, the CDR3 is TGCGCCAGCAGCCAAGTTACAGTTAATTCACCCCTCCACTTT. It specifies CASSQVTVNSPLHF.

This chain joins TRBV20-1 and TRBJ2-7; possibly TRBD1 for D (7 bases). The CDR3 consists of 13 residues. From germline, CDR1 is DFQATT and CDR2 SNEGSKA (reference sequence). Trimming took 6 bases from V and 3 from J, leaving 15 bases between them. In DNA, the CDR3 is TGCAGTGCCCAGGGGGGCAGGGGCTACGAGCAGTACTTC. It yields the protein CSAQGGRGYEQYF.

This clonotype was seen a handful of times. The chain carries TRBV6-4 and TRBJ2-7, with 7 bases matching TRBD1. Per the germline V gene, CDR1 is MRHNA and CDR2 is SNTAGT. CDR3 length equals 15 residues. Germline trimming cut 6 bases from V and 2 bases from J; bases unmatched to any gene: 10. The CDR3 DNA reads as TGTGCCAGCAGCACCCAAGCCGGGACAGCCTACGAGCAGTACTTC. Encoded protein: CASSTQAGTAYEQYF.

In the case of this clonotype: As the CDR3 is not closed by the conserved phenylalanine or tryptophan, this likely results from a read error. The V and J genes are TRBV6-6 and TRBJ2-2; D remains ambiguous. The CDR3 totals 17 residues. Looked up from germline, CDR1 is MNHNY and CDR2 is SVGAGI (reference sequence). V was shortened by 0 bases and J by 0 bases, with 11 bases between the two germline ends. For the CDR3, the DNA is TGTGCCAGCAGTTACTCGACGTCTTTCGCGAACACCGGGGAGCTGTTTTAT. It codes for CASSYSTSFANTGELFY.

This rearrangement joins TRBV11-2 to TRBJ2-3; D may be TRBD1 (5 bases). Trimming removed 5 bases at V and 5 bases at J, with 14 bases between. CDR3 length equals 14 residues. Germline V lookup: CDR1 SGHAT, CDR2 FQNNGV. The DNA of the CDR3 is TGTGCCAGCAGCCCGGCAGGGTGGGTAGATACGCAGTATTTT. This sequence encodes CASSPAGWVDTQYF. Full variable domain (rest looked up from reference TRBV11-2 and TRBJ2-3): EAGVAQSPRYKIIEKRQSVAFWCNPISGHATLYWYQQILGQGPKLLIQFQNNGVVDDSQLPKDRFSAERLKGVDSTLKIQPAKLEDSAVYLCASSPAGWVDTQYFGPGTRLTVL.

On this clonotype: One base away lies a much larger clone, so this may be a sequencing read error. V usage is TRBV12-3 or TRBV12-4 and J usage is TRBJ1-3; D ambiguous. CDR3 length: 15 residues. CDR3 DNA sequence: TGTGCCAGCAGTATAGCGGCAGTCTCTGGAAACACCATATATTTT. This encodes CASSIAAVSGNTIYF.

Ten or more counts support this clonotype. The V call is TRBV2, the J call TRBJ1-3; D not resolved. V lost 6 bases and J lost 1, with 7 bases in between. Germline CDR1 reads SNHLY; CDR2 reads FYNNEI. The CDR3 has 13 amino acids. CDR3 amino acids: CASRTRSGNTIYF. DNA for the CDR3: TGTGCCAGCAGGACGCGGTCTGGAAACACCATATATTTT.

This clonotype occurred many times. The chain uses TRBV4-2 and TRBJ1-2; D remains ambiguous. Germline V gene lookup returns CDR1 LGHNA and CDR2 YNFKEQ. The CDR3 sequence is 14 residues long. V gave up 2 bases and J gave up 4 bases, with 11 bases separating them. Here the CDR3 DNA reads TGTGCCAGCAGCCAACTTCCGGGCAGCTATGGCTACACCTTC. It codes for CASSQLPGSYGYTF.

Comments on this clonotype: One end of the junction fails to match germline, which may point to a read error. The rearrangement uses TRBV19 and TRBJ1-1; D is unclear. The germline CDR1 and CDR2 sequences are LNHDA and SQIVND (reference sequence). The CDR3 totals 12 residues. CDR3 residues: CAGSTIRTGAFF. CDR3 sequence (DNA): TGTGCCGGTAGTACGATTCGAACTGGAGCTTTCTTT. Based on the CDR3 plus reference TRBV19 and TRBJ1-1, the full variable domain is DGGITQSPKYLFRKEGQNVTLSCEQNLNHDAMYWYRQDPGQGLRLIYYSQIVNDFQKGDIAEGYSVSREKKESFPLTVTSAQKNPTAFYLCAGSTIRTGAFFGQGTRLTVV.

This clonotype has at least ten counts. V is TRBV15 and J is TRBJ2-2; D is possibly TRBD2 (5 bases). Germline V gene data show CDR1 as LNHNV and CDR2 as YYDKDF (reference sequence). The CDR3 is 17 amino acids. Trimming took off 3 bases at V and 5 bases at J, with 19 bases between the two ends. The CDR3: CATSREVSGVNTGELFF. The CDR3, as DNA: TGTGCCACCAGCAGGGAGGTATCTGGCGTAAATACCGGGGAGCTGTTTTTT.

This clonotype was seen only a few times. The J gene is TRBJ2-7, the V gene TRBV28; 11 bases line up with TRBD2. The V segment lost 7 bases and the J segment 9 bases; nucleotides outside the gene matches: 11. Germline V gives CDR1 MDHEN, CDR2 SYDVKM. CDR3 length: 14 amino acids. The CDR3 DNA is TGTGCCAGCACGGGCTCTAGCGGGGGGCCTGTGCAGTACTTC. It translates to CASTGSSGGPVQYF.

The chain links TRBV12-3 or TRBV12-4 to TRBJ2-2; D gene uncertain. The CDR3 is 15 amino acids. Trimming stripped 5 bases from V and 5 bases from J, with 15 bases between. CDR3 amino acids: CASSHTEDGTGELFF. The CDR3 bases are TGTGCCAGCAGTCATACCGAGGACGGTACCGGGGAGCTGTTTTTT.

This clonotype was counted ten times or more. The chain is built from TRBV29-1 and TRBJ2-7, with D possibly being TRBD2 (6 bases). The germline V gene has CDR1 SQVTM and CDR2 ANQGSEA. The V and J ends lost 3 bases and 6 bases respectively, with 15 bases between them. The CDR3 sequence is 13 residues long. The CDR3 protein is CSVEWRGKSEQYF. The CDR3 bases are TGCAGCGTTGAGTGGAGGGGAAAGAGCGAGCAGTACTTC.

This clonotype turned up a few times. V gene TRBV27 combines with J gene TRBJ2-7; D is possibly TRBD1 (6 bases). The CDR3 loop spans 14 amino acids. Germline CDR1 reads MNHEY; CDR2 reads SMNVEV (reference sequence). The V end lost 7 bases, the J end lost 2 bases, and 15 bases lay between the germline ends. The CDR3 reads CASKQGIGPYEQYF. In DNA, the CDR3 is TGTGCCAGCAAACAGGGTATAGGCCCCTACGAGCAGTACTTC.

This clonotype was observed at least ten times. The chain carries TRBV12-3 or TRBV12-4 and TRBJ2-5; 9 bases map to TRBD2. The CDR3 is 13 amino acids. With 6 bases clipped from V and 4 bases from J, the junction kept 3 bases outside the gene matches. The CDR3 region is CASRPLAGETQYF. CDR3 DNA sequence: TGTGCCAGCAGACCACTAGCGGGAGAGACCCAGTACTTC.

Of note for this clonotype: This is likely a read error, given that the CDR3 carries no conserved phenylalanine or tryptophan at its end. The gene calls are TRBV10-2 and TRBJ2-6, with D possibly matching TRBD1 (5 bases). CDR1 WSHSY and CDR2 SAAADI come from the germline V gene. CDR3 size: 16 residues. The CDR3 DNA reads TGCGCCAGCAGTGAGCTCGGCAGCTCTGGGGCCAACTTCCTGACTTAC. It codes for CASSELGSSGANFLTY.

There are a few counts of this clonotype. The chain couples TRBV4-1 to TRBJ2-3; 11 bases map to TRBD1. The CDR3 runs to 15 residues. Germline V gives CDR1 MGHRA, CDR2 YSYEKL. The V segment lost 3 bases and the J segment 5 bases; nucleotides outside the gene matches: 4. CDR3 loop: CASSHRTGGGDTQYF. The CDR3 DNA reads as TGCGCCAGCAGCCACCGGACAGGGGGCGGAGATACGCAGTATTTT.

The table lists this clonotype with many counts. This sequence joins TRBV19 and TRBJ1-5, with 10 positions matching TRBD1. With 7 bases clipped from V and 6 bases from J, the junction kept 12 bases outside the gene matches. Looked up from germline, CDR1 is LNHDA and CDR2 is SQIVND (reference sequence). CDR3 length: 16 residues. CDR3 DNA: TGTGCCAGTAAGCACCGGGACAGGGGTTTATTTCAGCCCCAGCATTTT. Translated, it gives CASKHRDRGLFQPQHF. Based on the CDR3 plus reference TRBV19 and TRBJ1-5, the full variable domain is DGGITQSPKYLFRKEGQNVTLSCEQNLNHDAMYWYRQDPGQGLRLIYYSQIVNDFQKGDIAEGYSVSREKKESFPLTVTSAQKNPTAFYLCASKHRDRGLFQPQHFGDGTRLSIL.

The V call is TRBV7-2, the J call TRBJ2-3, with 7 bases lining up with TRBD2. V lost 2 bases to trimming and J lost 5 bases; unmatched junction nucleotides: 4. Germline V lookup: CDR1 SGHTA, CDR2 FQGNSA. This CDR3 contains 14 residues. The CDR3 reads CASSLLAALDTQYF. In DNA, the CDR3 is TGTGCCAGCAGCTTACTAGCGGCCCTAGATACGCAGTATTTT.

This clonotype has just one count. The genes are TRBV29-1 and TRBJ1-1; perhaps TRBD1 as D (6 bases). V was shortened by 5 bases and J by 7 bases, with 26 bases between the two germline ends. This CDR3 region has 16 residues. Germline CDR1 SQVTM, CDR2 ANQGSEA. The CDR3 spells CSVYTSGGMGEGEAFF. As DNA, the CDR3 is TGCAGCGTTTACACTAGCGGGGGCATGGGGGAGGGTGAAGCTTTCTTT.

As regards this clonotype: With a much larger clone just one base away, this may be a read error. V usage is TRBV10-3 and J usage is TRBJ2-2; 9 bases map to TRBD1. The CDR3 sequence is 17 residues long. Germline CDR1 is ENHRY and CDR2 is SYGVKD. The V gene end was trimmed by 3 bases and the J gene end by 3 bases; junction bases not matched to a gene: 8. CDR3 residues: CAISDPPGTGHTGELFF. CDR3 coding DNA: TGTGCCATCAGTGACCCCCCCGGGACAGGGCACACCGGGGAGCTGTTTTTT.

This clonotype was counted at least ten times. The chain employs TRBV11-3 and TRBJ1-1; D call uncertain. Trimming took 7 bases from V and 4 from J, leaving 10 bases between them. This CDR3 is built from 12 residues. CDR1 SGHNT and CDR2 YENEEA come from the germline V gene. The CDR3 region has the DNA TGTGCCAGCAACGACGGATTCACTGAAGCTTTCTTT. Protein sequence: CASNDGFTEAFF.